The 2 T cell receptor beta chains listed next were all sequenced from one sample in a study of blood T cell repertoires in COVID-19 (dated by TCRdb to 2020 to 2022). The library was built by means of the immunoSEQ multiplex PCR assay. Sourced from immuneACCESS, this table was stored by TCRdb with only in-frame sequences that have V and J called. A share of the clones is absent; for the studies checked, an unresolved V gene accounts for under half, and the remainder has no known explanation. Across this sample there are 250,000 or so clones, with around 86% seen only once. The leading ten clones occupy approximately 1.5% of the sample. Sequences were obtained from peripheral blood. These receptors came from a woman aged 40 to 55 who had recovered from COVID-19.

This rearrangement joins TRBV2 to TRBJ2-7; a weak D match, TRBD1 (6 bases). V gave up 4 bases and J gave up 1 base, with 8 bases separating them. This CDR3 comprises 13 residues. Germline V lookup: CDR1 SNHLY, CDR2 FYNNEI. As DNA, the CDR3 is TGTGCCAGCAGTGTGGACAGATCCTACGAGCAGTACTTC. It translates to CASSVDRSYEQYF.

The chain is built from TRBV12-5 and TRBJ1-1, with D uncertain. V shed 0 bases and J shed 4 bases, with 9 bases lying between them. This CDR3 contains 14 residues. The germline V gene encodes CDR1 LGHNT and CDR2 FRNRAP. For the CDR3, the DNA is TGTGCTAGTGGTTTGGTCTCCACCGGCACTGAAGCTTTCTTT. As protein: CASGLVSTGTEAFF.